Listed below are T cell receptor beta chains from one sample, sequenced in a study of OX40 agonist ivuxolimab in advanced cancers. Method: immunoSEQ multiplex PCR; TCRdb's copy keeps in-frame clones and lacks some. The table has approximately 77,000 clones, about 92% seen once. The material was CD4+ or CD8+ T cells sorted from blood, obtained in a trial of the OX40 agonist ivuxolimab. These receptors were taken from an adult with an advanced solid tumor such as melanoma, head and neck, liver or kidney cancer. CDR3s include the opening cysteine and the closing phenylalanine or tryptophan. A D gene is named only where the DNA matches it firmly. Some rows have no size entry. The others give once, few or many, or a class for an expanded clone.

D gene	clone size	V gene	J gene	CDR3 protein	CDR3 DNA
NA	once	TRBV4-1	TRBJ1-2	CASSQADTGTYGYTF	TGCGCCAGCAGCCAAGCCGATACAGGGACCTATGGCTACACCTTC
NA	NA	TRBV7-2	TRBJ1-3	CASSLFGSKAGNTIYF	TGTGCCAGCAGCTTATTTGGTAGTAAGGCTGGAAACACCATATATTTT
NA	NA	TRBV18	TRBJ1-3	CASSPIGGAGGNTIYF	TGTGCCAGCTCACCAATCGGGGGCGCCGGTGGAAACACCATATATTTT
TRBD1	NA	TRBV25-1	TRBJ2-7	CASSGFSRDRGPYEQYF	TGTGCCAGCAGTGGCTTCTCAAGAGACAGGGGCCCCTACGAGCAGTACTTC
NA	few	TRBV7-2	TRBJ1-2	CASSPSGRYGYTF	TGTGCCAGCAGCCCATCAGGGAGGTATGGCTACACCTTC
NA	NA	TRBV7-2	TRBJ2-1	CASSSALNEQFF	TGTGCCAGCAGCTCCGCGTTAAATGAGCAGTTCTTC
TRBD1	once	TRBV5-4	TRBJ2-7	CASSTGTVISYEQYF	TGTGCCAGCAGCACCGGGACAGTTATTTCCTACGAGCAGTACTTC
NA	NA	TRBV5-4	TRBJ1-5	CASSMIGDSNQPQHF	TGTGCCAGCAGCATGATAGGGGATAGCAATCAGCCCCAGCATTTT
TRBD2	NA	TRBV5-1	TRBJ2-1	CASSLGFSGRAGEQFF	TGCGCCAGCAGCTTGGGATTTAGCGGGAGGGCCGGTGAGCAGTTCTTC
TRBD1	NA	TRBV28	TRBJ2-5	CASSRDRVGETQYF	TGTGCCAGCAGTCGTGACAGGGTCGGGGAGACCCAGTACTTC
TRBD1	NA	TRBV29-1	TRBJ1-3	CSVDRGWSGNTIYF	TGCAGCGTTGACAGGGGGTGGTCTGGAAACACCATATATTTT
TRBD1	NA	TRBV5-1	TRBJ1-1	CASSLDGQGNTEAFF	TGCGCCAGCAGCTTGGATGGACAGGGTAACACTGAAGCTTTCTTT
TRBD2	NA	TRBV9	TRBJ2-7	CASSPNLGGNEQYF	TGTGCCAGCAGCCCCAACCTGGGGGGGAACGAGCAGTACTTC
NA	NA	TRBV9	TRBJ2-1	CASSVATGGSGRYEQFF	TGTGCCAGCAGCGTAGCTACAGGGGGTAGCGGGAGATATGAGCAGTTCTTC
TRBD2	NA	TRBV11-3	TRBJ2-5	CASSLEPAGVGTQYF	TGTGCCAGCAGCTTAGAACCAGCGGGAGTGGGGACCCAGTACTTC
TRBD1	NA	TRBV7-2	TRBJ2-7	CASSFRTGSHEQYF	TGTGCCAGCAGCTTTAGGACAGGGTCCCACGAGCAGTACTTC
TRBD1	NA	TRBV5-3	TRBJ2-7	CARSLRWTGVIRWEQYF	TGTGCCAGAAGCTTGAGGTGGACAGGGGTAATTCGGTGGGAGCAGTACTTC
TRBD2	NA	TRBV7-8	TRBJ2-1	CASMISGRAYNEQFF	TGTGCCAGCATGATTAGCGGGAGGGCCTACAATGAGCAGTTCTTC
NA	NA	TRBV6-1	TRBJ2-5	CASSVRGRRLGETQYF	TGTGCCAGCAGTGTCCGGGGCCGGCGTCTAGGGGAGACCCAGTACTTC
NA	NA	TRBV6-6	TRBJ2-4	CASSSDSKNIQYF	TGTGCCAGCAGTTCCGACAGCAAAAACATTCAGTACTTC
NA	NA	TRBV28	TRBJ2-7	CAEGLEQYF	TGTGCAGAGGGTTTAGAGCAGTACTTC
NA	NA	TRBV30	TRBJ2-7	CAWGVPGPLYEQYF	TGTGCCTGGGGGGTACCGGGCCCCCTTTACGAGCAGTACTTC
NA	NA	TRBV19	TRBJ2-1	CASSGRVYNEQFF	TGTGCCAGTAGTGGCCGGGTCTACAATGAGCAGTTCTTC
TRBD1	NA	TRBV5-1	TRBJ2-7	CASSSGTGNYEQYF	TGCGCCAGCAGCTCCGGGACAGGGAACTACGAGCAGTACTTC
NA	NA	TRBV9	TRBJ2-3	CASSVDMPPDTQYF	TGTGCCAGCAGCGTAGACATGCCGCCAGATACGCAGTATTTT
NA	few	TRBV6-1	TRBJ1-5	CASRYTGSNQPQHF	TGTGCCAGCAGATATACAGGTAGCAATCAGCCCCAGCATTTT
NA	NA	TRBV4-1	TRBJ2-5	CASSQDGRLQETQYF	TGCGCCAGCAGCCAAGATGGCCGTCTGCAAGAGACCCAGTACTTC
TRBD1	NA	TRBV28	TRBJ2-7	CASSLLGTGAYEQYF	TGTGCCAGCAGTTTATTGGGGACAGGGGCCTACGAGCAGTACTTC
NA	NA	TRBV11-3	TRBJ2-2	CASSLEISVVGELFF	TGTGCCAGCAGCTTAGAAATCAGTGTGGTCGGGGAGCTGTTTTTT
NA	NA	TRBV28	TRBJ1-1	CASSLLGGFGTEAFF	TGTGCCAGCAGTTTATTGGGGGGCTTTGGCACTGAAGCTTTCTTT
NA	NA	TRBV4-3	TRBJ2-7	CASSQDIARSYEQYF	TGCGCCAGCAGCCAAGACATAGCGAGGTCCTACGAGCAGTACTTC
TRBD2	NA	TRBV4-2	TRBJ2-2	CASSQVGGRAATGELFF	TGTGCCAGCAGCCAAGTAGGCGGGAGGGCCGCCACCGGGGAGCTGTTTTTT
TRBD2	once	TRBV5-1	TRBJ2-5	CASSSSGRAVGETQYF	TGCGCCAGCAGCTCTAGCGGGAGGGCGGTAGGGGAGACCCAGTACTTC
NA	NA	TRBV21-1	TRBJ2-7	CASTQPGKQGSYEQYF	TGTGCCAGCACCCAACCGGGCAAACAAGGCTCCTACGAGCAGTACTTC
TRBD1	NA	TRBV19	TRBJ1-4	CASSLTGGMRPNEKLFF	TGTGCCAGTAGTTTAACAGGGGGCATGCGTCCTAATGAAAAACTGTTTTTT
TRBD1	NA	TRBV28	TRBJ2-7	CASSIGGQGSHEQYF	TGTGCCAGCAGTATCGGCGGACAGGGGAGCCACGAGCAGTACTTC
NA	NA	TRBV10-2	TRBJ1-2	CAVNRGQNYGYTF	TGCGCCGTAAACAGAGGACAGAACTATGGCTACACCTTC
NA	few	TRBV19	TRBJ1-5	CASAAGRGEGQPQHF	TGTGCCAGTGCCGCCGGAAGAGGGGAAGGACAGCCCCAGCATTTT
TRBD1	NA	TRBV7-2	TRBJ2-4	CASSLVGQENIQYF	TGTGCCAGCAGCTTAGTGGGACAGGAGAACATTCAGTACTTC
TRBD1	NA	TRBV6-5	TRBJ2-7	CASSPDRGRYEQYF	TGTGCCAGCAGTCCAGACAGGGGGCGATACGAGCAGTACTTC
NA	NA	TRBV5-4	TRBJ1-1	CASSPQFMNTEAFF	TGTGCCAGCAGCCCACAGTTCATGAACACTGAAGCTTTCTTT
NA	NA	TRBV7-2	TRBJ2-1	CASSLDLNEQFF	TGTGCCAGCAGCTTAGATTTAAATGAGCAGTTCTTC
TRBD1	NA	TRBV18	TRBJ1-2	CASSLSGTGYGRGNYGYTF	TGTGCCAGCTCACTTTCCGGGACAGGGTATGGACGCGGTAACTATGGCTACACCTTC
TRBD1	NA	TRBV6-5	TRBJ2-7	CASSYYTGQGFNEQYF	TGTGCCAGCAGTTACTACACGGGACAGGGGTTCAACGAGCAGTACTTC
NA	NA	TRBV19	TRBJ2-5	CASSTGPRTQYF	TGTGCCAGTAGTACCGGACCGCGGACCCAGTACTTC
NA	NA	TRBV6-5	TRBJ1-2	CATVGLYGYTF	TGTGCCACCGTGGGGCTCTATGGCTACACCTTC
TRBD2	NA	TRBV5-1	TRBJ2-5	CASSSGLYTSGREKETQYF	TGCGCCAGCAGCTCCGGACTTTACACTAGCGGGAGGGAGAAAGAGACCCAGTACTTC
TRBD1	NA	TRBV5-1	TRBJ1-3	CASSLRTGGGLTGNTIYF	TGCGCCAGCAGCTTGCGGACAGGGGGAGGATTGACTGGAAACACCATATATTTT
NA	NA	TRBV2	TRBJ2-1	CASSGRGGSYNEQFF	TGTGCCAGCAGTGGGAGGGGCGGATCCTACAATGAGCAGTTCTTC
TRBD1	once	TRBV5-1	TRBJ1-4	CASSLDRGDEKLFF	TGCGCCAGCAGCTTGGACAGGGGGGATGAAAAACTGTTTTTT
NA	NA	TRBV5-6	TRBJ2-5	CASSLPRGTQYF	TGTGCCAGCAGCTTGCCCCGGGGGACCCAGTACTTC
TRBD2	NA	TRBV7-2	TRBJ2-7	CASSRMAGDEQYF	TGTGCCAGCAGTCGAATGGCGGGAGACGAGCAGTACTTC
NA	NA	TRBV30	TRBJ2-5	CAWSALIWETQYF	TGTGCCTGGAGTGCCCTAATATGGGAGACCCAGTACTTC
NA	once	TRBV18	TRBJ2-7	CASSPSYYEQYF	TGTGCCAGCTCACCTTCTTATTACGAGCAGTACTTC
NA	NA	TRBV27	TRBJ1-1	CASSMLARGNTEAFF	TGTGCCAGCAGTATGCTAGCAAGGGGGAACACTGAAGCTTTCTTT
NA	NA	TRBV28	TRBJ1-2	CASSFIGAAYGYTF	TGTGCCAGCAGTTTTATTGGGGCAGCGTATGGCTACACCTTC
NA	NA	TRBV11-2	TRBJ2-2	CASSLPSSTGELFF	TGTGCCAGCAGCTTACCCTCTAGCACCGGGGAGCTGTTTTTT